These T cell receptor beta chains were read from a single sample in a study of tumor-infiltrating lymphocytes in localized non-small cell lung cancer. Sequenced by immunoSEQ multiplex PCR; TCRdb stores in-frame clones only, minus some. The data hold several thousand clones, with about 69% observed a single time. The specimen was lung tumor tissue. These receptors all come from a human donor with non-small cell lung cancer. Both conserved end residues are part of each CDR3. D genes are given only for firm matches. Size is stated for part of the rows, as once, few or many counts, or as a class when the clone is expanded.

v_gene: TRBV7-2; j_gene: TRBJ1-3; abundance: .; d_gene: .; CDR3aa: CASSLVAASGNTIYF; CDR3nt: TGTGCCAGCAGCTTAGTGGCGGCATCTGGAAACACCATATATTTT
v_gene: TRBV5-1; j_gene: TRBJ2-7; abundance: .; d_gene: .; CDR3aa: CASSLALTGLNYEQYF; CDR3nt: TGCGCCAGCAGCTTGGCCCTGACAGGTCTAAACTACGAGCAGTACTTC
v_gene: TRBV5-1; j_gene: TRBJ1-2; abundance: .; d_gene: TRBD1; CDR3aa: CASSPRGQSYGYTF; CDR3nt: TGCGCCAGCAGCCCCAGGGGGCAGAGCTATGGCTACACCTTC
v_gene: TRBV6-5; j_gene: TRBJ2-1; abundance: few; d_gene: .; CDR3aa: CASSYSSGDNEQFF; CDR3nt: TGTGCCAGCAGTTACTCTTCGGGGGATAATGAGCAGTTCTTC
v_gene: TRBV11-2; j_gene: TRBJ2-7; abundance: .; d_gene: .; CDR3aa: CASSLGQRSSYEQYF; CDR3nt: TGTGCCAGCAGCTTAGGGCAGAGATCATCCTACGAGCAGTACTTC
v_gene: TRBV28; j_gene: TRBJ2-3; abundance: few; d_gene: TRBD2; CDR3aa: CASSLSSGSPDTQYF; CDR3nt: TGTGCCAGCAGTTTGAGTAGCGGGAGTCCAGATACGCAGTATTTT
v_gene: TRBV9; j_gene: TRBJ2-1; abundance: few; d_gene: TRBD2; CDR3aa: CASSVGSGMKYNEQFF; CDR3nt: TGTGCCAGCAGCGTAGGAAGCGGGATGAAGTACAATGAGCAGTTCTTC
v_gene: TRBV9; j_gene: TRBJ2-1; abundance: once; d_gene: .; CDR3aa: CASSVESGVYEQFF; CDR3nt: TGTGCCAGCAGCGTAGAGAGTGGGGTCTATGAGCAGTTCTTC
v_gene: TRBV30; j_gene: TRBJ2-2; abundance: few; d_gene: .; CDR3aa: CAWSVGQGYTGELFF; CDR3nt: TGTGCCTGGAGTGTAGGCCAGGGTTACACCGGGGAGCTGTTTTTT
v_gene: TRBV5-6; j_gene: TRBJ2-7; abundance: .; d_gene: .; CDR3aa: CASSLEGPLYEQYF; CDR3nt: TGTGCCAGCAGCCTTGAGGGGCCTTTGTACGAGCAGTACTTC
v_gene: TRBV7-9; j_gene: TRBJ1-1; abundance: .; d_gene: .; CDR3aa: CASTSGGNTEAFF; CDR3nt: TGTGCCAGCACCTCCGGGGGGAACACTGAAGCTTTCTTT
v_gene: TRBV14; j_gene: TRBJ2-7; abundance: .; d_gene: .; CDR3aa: CASSQGLAMGYEQYF; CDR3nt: TGTGCCAGCAGCCAAGGCCTAGCGATGGGCTACGAGCAGTACTTC
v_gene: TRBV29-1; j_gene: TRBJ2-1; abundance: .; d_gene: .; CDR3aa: CSGRRVQGEQFF; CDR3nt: TGCAGCGGTCGACGGGTCCAGGGTGAGCAGTTCTTC
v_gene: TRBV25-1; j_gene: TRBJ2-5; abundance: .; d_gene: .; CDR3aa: CASSEYGTPQETQYF; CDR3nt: TGTGCCAGCAGTGAATACGGGACGCCACAAGAGACCCAGTACTTC
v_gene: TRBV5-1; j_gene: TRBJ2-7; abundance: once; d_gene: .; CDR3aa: CASSSSSYEQYF; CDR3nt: TGCGCCAGCAGCTCGAGCTCCTACGAGCAGTACTTC